The present T cell receptor beta chain was sequenced within a study of response to subunit inactivated influenza vaccine. TCRdb re-analysed the RT-PCR reads in MiXCR, keeping a single row per CDR3 protein. The sample includes 150,000 to 200,000 distinct CDR3 sequences, around 12% of them seen just once. This sample was shared with a second study, whose subject was T cells expressing NK-cell markers. That report adds: With UMIs, 5'RACE template switching was used to make TCR beta cDNA.

The sequence was collected from a man in his fifties who received an inactivated influenza vaccine. The material was CD8+ T cells sorted from PBMCs, obtained 11 to 12 days after vaccination.

CDR3 sequence: CASSGSGSDYEQYF. DNA of the CDR3: TGTGCCAGCAGCGGGAGCGGGAGTGACTACGAGCAGTACTTC. The chain combines TRBV9 with TRBJ2-7, with 8 bases identical to TRBD2. The CDR3 covers 14 residues. The V segment lost 3 bases and the J segment 3 bases; nucleotides outside the gene matches: 5. From germline, CDR1 is SGDLS and CDR2 YYNGEE.